This T cell receptor (beta chain) was obtained from a study of shared clonotypes between healthy human individuals. The CDR3 extends over 16 amino acids. Germline V gives CDR1 SGHDT, CDR2 YYEEEE. V lost 4 bases to trimming and J lost 8 bases, with 22 bases between them. Produced via immunoSEQ multiplex PCR; TCRdb's table is partial and in-frame only. The repertoire has roughly 700,000 clones, less than 95% of them found once; the top ten carry 30% to 40%. With regard to this clone: Its antigen is as yet unknown.

Overall study results and limits: Represented genetic and exposure-history diversity was restricted by having few donors. The naive CD4 repertoires of a few donors were compared, and roughly 5% of clonotypes were shared. The study generally estimated greater richness for naive than memory subsets.

This chain joins TRBV5-6 and TRBJ2-1; D assignment may be TRBD1 or TRBD2 (5 bases each). The receptor was isolated from a young man in good health. Some clones in this sample may be carry-over from other donors' samples. Sequences were obtained from memory CD8+ T cells from PBMCs. The subset denotes: CD45RO+ cells pooled with CCR7-negative TemRA cells. The CDR3 here is CASSAYPGPSGDEQFF. CDR3 sequence (DNA): TGTGCCAGCAGCGCGTACCCGGGGCCATCTGGCGATGAGCAGTTCTTC.